The T cell receptor (beta chain) described here comes from a study of early T cells in non-severe SARS-CoV-2 infection. Across the whole study: Alpha and beta chains were unpaired, from unsorted whole-blood bulk RNA.

On this clonotype itself: The antigen is not known.

Germline V gives CDR1 SQVTM, CDR2 ANQGSEA. Deletions cut 6 bases from V and 5 bases from J, with 13 bases between. The CDR3 is 13 amino acids. Study observations and caveats: Matching with VDJdb favored anti-spike CD8 responses (missing private and CD4 specificities).

Researchers attached unique molecular identifiers to individual cDNA molecules. TCRdb reprocessed the 5' RACE reads via MiXCR and lists one record per CDR3 protein. The data contain 35,000 to 45,000 distinct CDR3 sequences, around 7% of them singletons. The chain is built from TRBV29-1 and TRBJ2-2; D is possibly TRBD2 (6 bases). Sequences were derived from whole blood, sampled at baseline. This TCR came from an adult who was a healthcare worker with PCR-confirmed SARS-CoV-2 infection or an uninfected control (not recorded which). CDR3 protein: CSVPGDKTGELFF. In nucleotides, the CDR3 is TGCAGCGTCCCGGGAGATAAAACCGGGGAGCTGTTTTTT.